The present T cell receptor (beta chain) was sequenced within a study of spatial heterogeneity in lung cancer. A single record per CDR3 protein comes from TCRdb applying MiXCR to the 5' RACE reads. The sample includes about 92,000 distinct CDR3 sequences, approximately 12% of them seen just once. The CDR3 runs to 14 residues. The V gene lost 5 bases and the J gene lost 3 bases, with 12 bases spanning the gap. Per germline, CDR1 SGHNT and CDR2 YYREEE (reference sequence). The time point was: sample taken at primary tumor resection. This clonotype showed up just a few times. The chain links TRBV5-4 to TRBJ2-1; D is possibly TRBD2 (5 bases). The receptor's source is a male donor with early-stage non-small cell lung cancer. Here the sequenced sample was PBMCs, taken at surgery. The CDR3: CASRAGAVYNEQFF. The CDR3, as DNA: TGTGCCAGCAGGGCGGGCGCAGTCTACAATGAGCAGTTCTTC.